This T cell receptor beta chain is drawn from a study of T cells in Graves' hyperthyroidism and ophthalmopathy (dated by TCRdb to between 2018 and 2020). Broadly, across the study: Peripheral blood samples were taken at initial diagnosis, before any treatment was given. To identify TCR V-J signatures that set the groups apart, the researchers used a discovery cohort of approximately 98 patients, made up of some 41 with Graves' ophthalmopathy and 57 with stable Graves' hyperthyroidism. Whether ophthalmopathy could be predicted prospectively was tested in an independent validation cohort made up of roughly 19 hyperthyroidism patients plus 17 patients who later progressed to ophthalmopathy. The 75 to 100 discovery patients were divided at random into training and test sets in a 7:3 ratio. Thyroid tissue and blood T-cell repertoires from about six Graves' hyperthyroidism patients were also compared in the study. After sampling, hyperthyroidism patients received methimazole starting at 30 mg daily, and ophthalmopathy patients received high-dose intravenous methylprednisolone. The paper describes TCR Vbeta CDR3 sequencing of 135 peripheral blood samples, made up of some 42 ophthalmopathy patients, roughly 80 hyperthyroidism patients and approximately 17 progressor patients.

Findings and caveats that apply to the study as a whole: No statistical method was used to set the sample size in advance, and investigators knew the group allocation. Blood samples also contained most of the expanded thyroid clonotypes (frequency above 0.001), which suggests that blood repertoires may reflect thyroid immune responses. In cross-validation, a model built on a 13 V-J signature told ophthalmopathy apart from stable hyperthyroidism with approximately 90% sensitivity and around 84% specificity, and in testing the same model reached 80%/75%. During validation, the model predicted progression to ophthalmopathy a median of around six months ahead of onset, with around 70% sensitivity and roughly 72% specificity.

The trim is 2 bases for V and 10 bases for J, with a gap of 20 bases between the germline ends. The germline V gene (reference sequence) sets CDR1 to DFQATT and CDR2 to SNEGSKA. The CDR3 has 15 amino acids, counting the end cysteine and phenylalanine. Only CDR3 DNA remains: 45 bases, in frame from the first base. Stable Graves' hyperthyroidism was defined as no progression to ophthalmopathy during 18 months of follow-up. Hyperthyroidism patients were aged 18 to 65 years and newly diagnosed, with disease duration of less than 2 months. Exclusion was applied to patients with uncontrolled infections, other autoimmune diseases, pregnancy or lactation. Clinical symptoms, serum thyroxine and TRAb, thyroid ultrasound, and orbital computed tomography formed the basis for the diagnoses. Ficoll-Paque density gradient centrifugation was used to isolate PBMCs from 10 ml of fresh peripheral blood. Total RNA was extracted using Trizol reagent, and RNA quality was assessed on an Agilent 2100 Bioanalyzer.

The TCR beta CDR3 regions were amplified from RNA transcripts. For the first round of RT-PCR on the TCR CDR3, the HTBI primer set was used together with the Qiagen OneStep RT-PCR kit. Libraries were constructed in a second round of multiplex PCR, after which size selection and purification were carried out. Paired-end sequencing of the libraries was performed with 100 bp reads on an Illumina HiSeq2000. As for how the authors treated the data: SOAPnuke was used to process the raw data, removing reads that contained adapters or uncalled bases, had a mean Phred below 15, or lacked an exact match to the constant primer or identifier. COPE v1.2.5 was used to merge the high-quality paired reads, and each unique nucleotide sequence was defined as a clonotype. Clonotypes were aligned to IMGT TRBV, TRBD and TRBJ reference segments using MiTCR v1.1. The analysis was restricted to V-J combinations with a frequency above 0.0001, which together covered just over 98% of the repertoires. The TCS score was defined as the ratio of F50 (clonal expansion) to E x V (chaos), calculated using BLOSUM62-based TCRdist between CDR3 peptides within each V-J. Welch's t-statistics and random forest reduced 514 V-J features to 13, which were used in a naive Bayes classifier (R e1071). TCRdb handled the public reads itself, with Q25 trimming in fastp and clone calling in MiXCR, and kept productive beta chains. Duplicate CDR3 protein sequences are folded into a single record with the most common DNA and genes. The V and J calls come from TCRdb's annotation, not from the publication. In this sample the table shows fewer than 400,000 distinct CDR3 sequences, roughly 15% of which occur a single time. The top ten clones comprise 33% of the sample.

At least ten counts were recorded for this clonotype. This clone's antigen is unknown. Base quality data are lacking; no much larger clone is found one base away. This receptor was taken from a man aged 25-45 years with Graves' hyperthyroidism. Input material: blood. The chain couples TRBV20-1 to TRBJ1-4; no D segment can be confidently identified. The CDR3 reads CSARTPGMKSGKLFF. In nucleotides, the sequence is TGCAGTGCTAGAACTCCCGGGATGAAGAGCGGAAAACTGTTTTTT.